Given below is one T cell receptor (beta chain) in context. Profiling relied on immunoSEQ multiplex PCR, and the TCRdb table lists in-frame clones only, not all of them. The sample has about 35,000 clones, 90% to 95% seen once; the top ten hold over 1.5%. The data were obtained in a study of control samples from healthy donors and cancer patients. Specimen: PBMCs. The sequence came from a man aged 35 to 55 with colorectal cancer.

The CDR3 loop reads CASSIDRQGARNIQYF. For the CDR3, the DNA is TGTGCCAGTAGTATAGACCGACAGGGGGCGCGGAACATTCAGTACTTC. The chain uses TRBV19 and TRBJ2-4, with TRBD1 matching over 10 bases. The trim removed 0 bases at V and 7 bases at J, leaving 6 bases unmatched. This CDR3 region has 16 residues. Per germline, CDR1 LNHDA and CDR2 SQIVND (reference sequence).